A single sample gave rise to the 12 T cell receptor beta chains below, sequenced in a study of shared clonotypes between healthy human individuals. Sequenced by immunoSEQ multiplex PCR; TCRdb stores in-frame clones only, minus some. The sample records millions of clones, approximately 94% being singletons. The sample comprised naive CD4+ T cells sorted from blood. Subset indicated: CD45RA+ positively selected. These receptors all stem from a man aged 18 to 29 in good health.

The chain is built from TRBV6-7 and TRBJ2-4; TRBD2 might be the D (6 bases). TRBV6-7 is noted as an ORF with a role that remains uncertain. The CDR3 runs 17 residues. Deletions cut 4 bases from V and 1 base from J, with 17 bases between. The CDR3 DNA is TGTGCCAGCAGTTCTTGGGGGGAGCTTCTCGCCAAAAACATTCAGTACTTC. It encodes CASSSWGELLAKNIQYF.

This chain connects TRBV5-4 to TRBJ2-5; 9 bases map to TRBD1. There are 16 residues in the CDR3. Germline V lookup: CDR1 SGHNT, CDR2 YYREEE (reference sequence). V lost 4 bases, J lost 3 bases, and 10 bases stayed unmatched. As DNA, the CDR3 is TGTGCCAGCAGCCAACACCCAACAGGGGGCAAAGAGACCCAGTACTTC. Amino acids: CASSQHPTGGKETQYF.

This chain uses TRBV6-5 with TRBJ1-5; 10 nucleotides agree with TRBD1. The CDR3 is 16 amino acids. Trimming removed 4 bases from V and 5 bases from J; junction bases left unmatched: 8. The germline V gene encodes CDR1 MNHEY and CDR2 SVGAGI. DNA of the CDR3: TGTGCCAGCAGTTCCCGGGACAGGGGAGGGGATCAGCCCCAGCATTTT. This encodes CASSSRDRGGDQPQHF.

This clone occurred once. This rearrangement joins TRBV10-3 to TRBJ1-6; TRBD1 might be the D (6 bases). The CDR3 length is 18 residues. The ends were cut back, 4 bases at V and 8 bases at J, with 24 bases in the middle. The germline CDR1 and CDR2 sequences are ENHRY and SYGVKD. In nucleotides, the CDR3 is TGTGCCATCAGTGGGCAGATGGGAGGGGGAACGGAAGATTCACCCCTCCACTTT. It encodes CAISGQMGGGTEDSPLHF.

CDR3 nucleotide sequence: TGTGCCTGGAGACCCACAGGGGGCAATGGCTACACCTTC. It is translated as CAWRPTGGNGYTF. The chain is built from TRBV30 and TRBJ1-2, with TRBD1 matching 9 bases. The CDR3 spans 13 residues. The germline V gene has CDR1 GTSNPN and CDR2 SVGIG (reference sequence). After removal of 3 bases from V and 6 bases from J, the junction contained 5 bases not matched to a gene. Variable domain in full (rest from reference TRBV30 and TRBJ1-2): SQTIHQWPATLVQPVGSPLSLECTVEGTSNPNLYWYRQAAGRGLQLLFYSVGIGQISSEVPQNLSASRPQDRQFILSSKKLLLSDSGFYLCAWRPTGGNGYTFGSGTRLTVV.

The chain recombines TRBV5-6 with TRBJ2-1; D is perhaps TRBD2 (6 bases). Trimming cost V 4 bases and J 0 bases, with 11 bases left between them. The CDR3 loop spans 15 amino acids. From germline, CDR1 is SGHDT and CDR2 YYEEEE. The CDR3 bases are TGTGCCAGCAGCGGCGGGAATAGCTCCTACAATGAGCAGTTCTTC. Translated: CASSGGNSSYNEQFF.

This clone was picked up a small number of times. The genes are TRBV11-2 and TRBJ1-5, with D possibly matching TRBD1 (5 bases). The ends were cut back, 3 bases at V and 3 bases at J, with 12 bases in the middle. Germline V gives CDR1 SGHAT, CDR2 FQNNGV. This CDR3 is built from 15 residues. The CDR3 sequence: CASSLGGSINQPQHF. In DNA, the CDR3 is TGTGCCAGCAGCTTGGGGGGGAGCATCAATCAGCCCCAGCATTTT.

The table lists this clone with a count of one. This chain links TRBV14 with TRBJ2-1; 7 positions agree with TRBD1. Germline-derived CDR1 and CDR2 are SGHDN and FVKESK. The CDR3 is made up of 15 amino acids. J gave up 2 bases and V 4 bases, and 5 bases lay outside the gene matches. CDR3 in amino acids: CASSRRDRTYNEQFF. CDR3 coding DNA: TGTGCCAGCAGCCGCCGGGACAGAACCTACAATGAGCAGTTCTTC.

The V call is TRBV12-5, the J call TRBJ2-3; 7 bases match TRBD2. The germline gives CDR1 LGHNT, CDR2 FRNRAP. The CDR3 totals 20 residues. Trimming cost V 10 bases and J 4 bases; bases outside gene matches: 29. CDR3 sequence: CATSYRQAPAGPPSPDTQYF. The CDR3 nucleotides are TGTGCTACCTCCTATCGCCAAGCCCCAGCGGGGCCCCCATCCCCAGATACGCAGTATTTT.

The rearrangement joins TRBV5-4 to TRBJ2-7; 8 nucleotides match TRBD2. Germline V gene lookup returns CDR1 SGHNT and CDR2 YYREEE (reference sequence). J gave up 3 bases and V 0 bases, and 8 bases lay outside the gene matches. The length of the CDR3 is 16 residues. The DNA for the CDR3 is TGTGCCAGCAGCTTGGTGGCGGGGGGAACCGACTACGAGCAGTACTTC. It codes for CASSLVAGGTDYEQYF.

This chain joins TRBV27 and TRBJ1-2; D gene ambiguous. V was pared by 0 bases and J by 0 bases, with 2 bases between. This CDR3 region has 13 residues. Germline CDR1 MNHEY, CDR2 SMNVEV (reference sequence). The CDR3 reads CASSLSPNYGYTF. As DNA, the CDR3 is TGTGCCAGCAGTTTATCCCCTAACTATGGCTACACCTTC.

V and J are TRBV7-6 and TRBJ2-5; D unresolved. CDR1 SGHVS and CDR2 FNYEAQ come from the germline V gene. The V end lost 3 bases, the J end lost 5 bases, and 13 bases lay between the germline ends. The CDR3 spans 14 residues. CDR3 residues: CASSFFEAEETQYF. CDR3 sequence (DNA): TGTGCCAGCAGCTTCTTCGAGGCGGAGGAGACCCAGTACTTC.